The TCR beta chain described here comes from a study of blood T cell repertoires in COVID-19 (dated by TCRdb to the early 2020s). Regarding the research as a whole: The collaborator samples originated in the United States, Italy and Spain and spanned the acute and convalescent phases of COVID-19. The material from the prospective study consisted of cDNA or gDNA derived from T cells, B-cell-depleted T cells, or PBMCs. Deeply sampled blood TCRbeta repertoires from subjects exposed to, actively infected with, or recovered from COVID-19 were included in the dataset. The repertoires were released in a freely available public database intended as a resource for research on the immune response to SARS-CoV-2. The samples were drawn from two sources: the first 160 participants of the ongoing ImmuneRACE study, and 1,000 to 1,500 subjects contributed by 6 global collaborators. A de-identified subject ID, COVID-19 status, age in years and sex were almost always included in the sample metadata. Where HLA class I and class II types were available, the types were taken from metadata supplied by the sample provider, not from assay-based typing. Study-wide findings and limitations: The quantity of clinical and demographic metadata differed by source and by participant and was supplied without curation.

The immunoSEQ Assay, a bias-controlled multiplex PCR, was used to amplify TCRbeta CDR3 regions from genomic DNA. The paper's data handling went like this. The number of nucleated cells in each sample was estimated by amplification of reference gene primers within the assay. To quantify the absolute abundance of each unique TCRbeta CDR3 rearrangement, sequence reads were collapsed and filtered. For each sample, productive Simpson clonality was calculated by taking the square root of Simpson's diversity index across productive rearrangements. TCRdb provides this immuneACCESS table in a form limited to in-frame rearrangements. Some clones are lacking; in checked studies, under half of them reflect an unresolved V gene, and why the rest are absent is not known. V and J calls plus clone size are reproduced from that table; the DNA served to infer D and trimming. The sample profile shows more than 70,000 clones; 65% to 85% of them were found once. The biggest ten clones account for roughly 4.8% of the sample.

To note about this clone: Its antigen is currently not known. Base qualities are not recorded, but no much larger clone differs from it by a single base.

Whole blood was collected in K2EDTA tubes by collaborating institutions according to the institutions' own protocols. Collaborator samples were shipped for TCRbeta analysis as frozen whole blood, isolated PBMCs, or DNA extracted from either sample type. This receptor was obtained from a woman aged 80 or over with active or convalescent COVID-19. Sequencing was done on a sample of peripheral blood.

The bases read TGTGCCAGCAGCCCCACCCGGGACAGTAATGAAAAACTGTTTTTT. It specifies CASSPTRDSNEKLFF. The sequence links TRBV3-1 (or the pseudogene TRBV3-2) to TRBJ1-4; TRBD1 aligns with 7 central bases. The CDR3 has 15 amino acids, counting the end cysteine and phenylalanine. The read is trimmed to its CDR3 DNA, 45 bases read in frame from base 1. According to the germline V gene (reference sequence), CDR1 reads LGHDT and CDR2 reads YNNKEL. V and J are trimmed by 4 bases and 4 bases, and the gene matches miss 6 bases of the junction.